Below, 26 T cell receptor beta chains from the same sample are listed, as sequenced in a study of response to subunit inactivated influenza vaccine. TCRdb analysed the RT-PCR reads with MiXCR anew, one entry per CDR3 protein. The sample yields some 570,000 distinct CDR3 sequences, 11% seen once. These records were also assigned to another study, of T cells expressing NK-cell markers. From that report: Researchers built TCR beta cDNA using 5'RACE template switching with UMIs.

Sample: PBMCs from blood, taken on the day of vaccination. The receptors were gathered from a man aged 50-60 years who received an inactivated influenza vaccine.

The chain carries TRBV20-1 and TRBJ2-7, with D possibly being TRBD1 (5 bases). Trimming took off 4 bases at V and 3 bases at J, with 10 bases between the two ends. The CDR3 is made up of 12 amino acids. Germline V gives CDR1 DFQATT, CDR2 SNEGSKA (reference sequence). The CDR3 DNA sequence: TGCAGTGCTATGGGGCCGAGCTACGAGCAGTACTTC. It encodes CSAMGPSYEQYF.

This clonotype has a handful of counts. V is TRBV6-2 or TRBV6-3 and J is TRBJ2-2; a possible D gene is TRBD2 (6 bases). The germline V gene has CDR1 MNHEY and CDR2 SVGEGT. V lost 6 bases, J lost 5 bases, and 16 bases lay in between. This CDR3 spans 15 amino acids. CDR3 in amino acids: CASSPRRGGTGELFF. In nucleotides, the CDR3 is TGTGCCAGCAGCCCCCGGAGGGGCGGAACCGGGGAGCTGTTTTTT.

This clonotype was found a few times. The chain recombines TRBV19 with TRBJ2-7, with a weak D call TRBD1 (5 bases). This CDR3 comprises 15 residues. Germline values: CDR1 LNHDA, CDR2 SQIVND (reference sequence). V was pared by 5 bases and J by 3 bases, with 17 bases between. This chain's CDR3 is CASSGPETDLYEQYF. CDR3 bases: TGTGCCAGTAGTGGCCCCGAGACAGATCTCTACGAGCAGTACTTC.

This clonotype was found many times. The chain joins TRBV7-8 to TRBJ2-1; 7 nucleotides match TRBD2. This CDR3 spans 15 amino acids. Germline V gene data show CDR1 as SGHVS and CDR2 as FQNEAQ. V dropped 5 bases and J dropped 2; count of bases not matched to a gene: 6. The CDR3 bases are TGTGCCAGCAGCCCACTAGCGTTTACCTACAATGAGCAGTTCTTC. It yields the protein CASSPLAFTYNEQFF.

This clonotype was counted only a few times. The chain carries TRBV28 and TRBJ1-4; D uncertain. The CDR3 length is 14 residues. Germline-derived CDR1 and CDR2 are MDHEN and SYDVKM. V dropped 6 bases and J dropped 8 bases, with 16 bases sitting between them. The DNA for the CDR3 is TGTGCCAGCAGACGGGCCCGGGAAGTCGAAAAACTGTTTTTT. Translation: CASRRAREVEKLFF.

This CDR3 is CASSPRTGLTGELFF. In DNA, the CDR3 is TGTGCCAGCAGCCCAAGGACAGGGTTGACCGGGGAGCTGTTTTTT. V gene TRBV7-2 combines with J gene TRBJ2-2; 8 bases align to TRBD1. The ends lost 5 bases at V and 5 bases at J; junction bases unmatched: 7. CDR1 and CDR2 (germline): SGHTA, FQGNSA. The CDR3 contains 15 residues.

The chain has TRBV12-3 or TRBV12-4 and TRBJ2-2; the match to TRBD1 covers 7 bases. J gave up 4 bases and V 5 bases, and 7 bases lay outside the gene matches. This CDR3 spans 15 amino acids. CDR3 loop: CASSPVDRTTGELFF. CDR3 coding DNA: TGTGCCAGCAGTCCAGTGGACAGGACCACCGGGGAGCTGTTTTTT.

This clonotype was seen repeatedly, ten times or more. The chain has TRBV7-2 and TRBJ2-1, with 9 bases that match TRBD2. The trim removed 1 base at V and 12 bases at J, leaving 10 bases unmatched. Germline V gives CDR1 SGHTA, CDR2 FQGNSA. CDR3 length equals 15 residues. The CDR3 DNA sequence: TGTGCCAGCAGCTTAGACGCGGCGGGAGGGCGATGGCAGTTCTTC. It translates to CASSLDAAGGRWQFF. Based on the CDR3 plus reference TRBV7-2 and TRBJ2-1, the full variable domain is GAGVSQSPSNKVTEKGKDVELRCDPISGHTALYWYRQSLGQGLEFLIYFQGNSAPDKSGLPSDRFSAERTGGSVSTLTIQRTQQEDSAVYLCASSLDAAGGRWQFFGPGTRLTVL.

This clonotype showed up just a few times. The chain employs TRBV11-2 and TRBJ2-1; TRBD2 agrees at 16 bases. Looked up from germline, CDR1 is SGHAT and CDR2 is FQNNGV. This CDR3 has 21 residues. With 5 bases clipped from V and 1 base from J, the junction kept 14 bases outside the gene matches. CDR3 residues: CASSNPPGTSGGAGSYNEQFF. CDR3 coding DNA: TGTGCCAGCAGCAACCCCCCCGGGACTAGCGGGGGGGCCGGTTCCTACAATGAGCAGTTCTTC.

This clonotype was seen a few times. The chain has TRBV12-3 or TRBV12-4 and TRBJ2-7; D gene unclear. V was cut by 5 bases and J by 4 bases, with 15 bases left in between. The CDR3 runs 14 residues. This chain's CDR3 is CASSAQGMIYEQYF. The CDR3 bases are TGTGCCAGCAGTGCCCAAGGAATGATATACGAGCAGTACTTC.

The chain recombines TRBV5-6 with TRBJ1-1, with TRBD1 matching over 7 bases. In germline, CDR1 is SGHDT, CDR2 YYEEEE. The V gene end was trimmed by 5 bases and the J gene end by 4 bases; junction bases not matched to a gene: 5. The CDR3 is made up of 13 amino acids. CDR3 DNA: TGTGCCAGCAGATCGGGACAGATCACTGAAGCTTTCTTT. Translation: CASRSGQITEAFF.

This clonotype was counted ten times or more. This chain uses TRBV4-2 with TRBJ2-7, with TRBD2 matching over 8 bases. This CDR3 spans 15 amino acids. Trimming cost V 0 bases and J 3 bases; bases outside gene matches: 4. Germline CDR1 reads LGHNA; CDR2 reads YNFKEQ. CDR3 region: CASSQDVAGIYEQYF. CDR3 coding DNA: TGTGCCAGCAGCCAAGATGTAGCGGGGATCTACGAGCAGTACTTC.

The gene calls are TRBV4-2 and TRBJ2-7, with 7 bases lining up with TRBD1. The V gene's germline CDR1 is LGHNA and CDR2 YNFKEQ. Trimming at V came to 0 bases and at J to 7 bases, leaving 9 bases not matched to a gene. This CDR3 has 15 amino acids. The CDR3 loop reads CASSQEGGPMREQYF. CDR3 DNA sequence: TGTGCCAGCAGCCAAGAAGGGGGCCCCATGAGAGAGCAGTACTTC.

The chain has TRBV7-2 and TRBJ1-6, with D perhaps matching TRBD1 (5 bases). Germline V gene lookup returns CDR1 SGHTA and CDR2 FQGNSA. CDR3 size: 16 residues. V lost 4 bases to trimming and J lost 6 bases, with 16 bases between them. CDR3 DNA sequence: TGTGCCAGCAGCTACGGGAGCAGGGCTTCTAATTCACCCCTCCACTTT. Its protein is CASSYGSRASNSPLHF.

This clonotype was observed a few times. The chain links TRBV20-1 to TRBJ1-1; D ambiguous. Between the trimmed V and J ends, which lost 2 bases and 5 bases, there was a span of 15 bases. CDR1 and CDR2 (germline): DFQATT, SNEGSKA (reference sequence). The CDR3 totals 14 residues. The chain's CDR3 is CSARPPTGETEAFF. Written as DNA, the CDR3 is TGCAGTGCTAGACCACCGACCGGGGAGACTGAAGCTTTCTTT.

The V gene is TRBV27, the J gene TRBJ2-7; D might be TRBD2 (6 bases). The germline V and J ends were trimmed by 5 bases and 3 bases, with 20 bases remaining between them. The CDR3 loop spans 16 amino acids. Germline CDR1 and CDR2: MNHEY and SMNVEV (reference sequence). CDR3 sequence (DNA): TGTGCCAGCAGTGTCACAACGGGACTGGCCTTCTACGAGCAGTACTTC. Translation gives CASSVTTGLAFYEQYF.

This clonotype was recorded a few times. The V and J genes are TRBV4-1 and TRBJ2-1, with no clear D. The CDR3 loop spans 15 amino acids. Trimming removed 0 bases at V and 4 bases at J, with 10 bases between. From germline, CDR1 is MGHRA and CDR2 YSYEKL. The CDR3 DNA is TGCGCCAGCAGCCAAGACCACGGCAGATACAATGAGCAGTTCTTC. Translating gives CASSQDHGRYNEQFF.

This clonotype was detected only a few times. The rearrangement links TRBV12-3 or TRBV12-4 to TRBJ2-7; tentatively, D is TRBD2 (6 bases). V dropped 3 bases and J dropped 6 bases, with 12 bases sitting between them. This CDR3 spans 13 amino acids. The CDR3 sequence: CASSFTSSGEQYF. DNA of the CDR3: TGTGCCAGCAGTTTTACTAGCTCTGGCGAGCAGTACTTC.

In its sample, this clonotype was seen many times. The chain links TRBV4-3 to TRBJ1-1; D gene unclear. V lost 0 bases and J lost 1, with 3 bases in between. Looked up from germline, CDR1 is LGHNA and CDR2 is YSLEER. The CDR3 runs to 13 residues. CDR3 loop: CASSQEPNTEAFF. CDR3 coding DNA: TGCGCCAGCAGCCAAGAGCCGAACACTGAAGCTTTCTTT.

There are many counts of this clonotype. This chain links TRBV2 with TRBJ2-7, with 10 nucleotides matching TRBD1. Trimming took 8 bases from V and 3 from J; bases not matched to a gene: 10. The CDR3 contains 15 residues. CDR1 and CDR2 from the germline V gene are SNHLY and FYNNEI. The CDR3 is CASDPGTGAIYEQYF. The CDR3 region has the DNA TGTGCCAGCGACCCCGGGACAGGGGCCATCTACGAGCAGTACTTC.

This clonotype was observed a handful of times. CDR3 residues: CASTGGRGTEAFF. The CDR3 DNA follows: TGTGCCAGTACGGGGGGGCGGGGGACTGAAGCTTTCTTT. The rearrangement links TRBV2 to TRBJ1-1; TRBD1 is a possible D gene (6 bases). Germline V CDR1 and CDR2: SNHLY, FYNNEI. V was clipped by 9 bases and J by 5 bases, with 16 bases between them. This CDR3 has 13 residues.

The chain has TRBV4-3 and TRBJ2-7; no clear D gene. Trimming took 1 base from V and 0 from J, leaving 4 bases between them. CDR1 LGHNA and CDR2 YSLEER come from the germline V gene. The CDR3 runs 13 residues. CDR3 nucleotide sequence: TGCGCCAGCAGCCAAGGCTACTCCTACGAGCAGTACTTC. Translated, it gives CASSQGYSYEQYF.

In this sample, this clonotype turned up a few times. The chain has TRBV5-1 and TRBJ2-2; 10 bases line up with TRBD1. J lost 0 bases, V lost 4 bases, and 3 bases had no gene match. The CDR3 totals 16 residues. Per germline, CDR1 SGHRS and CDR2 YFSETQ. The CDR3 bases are TGCGCCAGCAGCGGGGACAGGGGCCCGAACACCGGGGAGCTGTTTTTT. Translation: CASSGDRGPNTGELFF.

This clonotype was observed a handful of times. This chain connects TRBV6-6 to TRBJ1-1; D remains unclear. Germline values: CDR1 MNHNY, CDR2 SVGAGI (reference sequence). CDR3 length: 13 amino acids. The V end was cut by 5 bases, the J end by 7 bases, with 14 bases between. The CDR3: CASSPGGMGEAFF. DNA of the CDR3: TGTGCCAGCAGTCCCGGAGGGATGGGTGAAGCTTTCTTT.

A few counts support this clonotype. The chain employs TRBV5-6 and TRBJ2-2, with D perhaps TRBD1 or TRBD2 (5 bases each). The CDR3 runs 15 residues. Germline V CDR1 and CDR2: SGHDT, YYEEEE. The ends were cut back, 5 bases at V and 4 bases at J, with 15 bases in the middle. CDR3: CASSRSGTGTGELFF. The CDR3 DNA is TGTGCCAGCAGTAGATCCGGGACCGGCACCGGGGAGCTGTTTTTT. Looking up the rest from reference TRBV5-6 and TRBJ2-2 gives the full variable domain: DAGVTQSPTHLIKTRGQQVTLRCSPKSGHDTVSWYQQALGQGPQFIFQYYEEEERQRGNFPDRFSGHQFPNYSSELNVNALLLGDSALYLCASSRSGTGTGELFFGEGSRLTVL.

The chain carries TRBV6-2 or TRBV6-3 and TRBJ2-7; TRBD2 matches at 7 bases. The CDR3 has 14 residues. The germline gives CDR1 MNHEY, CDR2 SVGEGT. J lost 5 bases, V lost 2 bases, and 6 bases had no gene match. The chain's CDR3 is CASSYGGSRNEQYF. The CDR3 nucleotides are TGTGCCAGCAGTTACGGCGGGAGTCGCAACGAGCAGTACTTC.